The sequence of this T cell receptor (beta chain) was determined in a study of blood T cell repertoires in COVID-19 (dated by TCRdb to 2018 to 2020). Regarding the study in general: For ImmuneRACE Cohort 3, a participant was defined as recovered based on two consecutive negative NP/OP PCR tests, clearance by a healthcare professional, or resolution of symptoms. The dataset comprised deeply sampled blood TCRbeta repertoires from subjects exposed to, actively infected with, or recovered from COVID-19. Nearly every sample came with metadata listing a de-identified subject ID, COVID-19 status, age in years and sex. The repertoires were released in a freely available public database intended as a resource for research on the immune response to SARS-CoV-2. The collaborator samples originated in the United States, Italy and Spain and spanned the acute and convalescent phases of COVID-19. HLA class I and class II types, where available, came from metadata supplied by the sample provider rather than from assay-based typing. The prospective study material was composed of cDNA or gDNA derived from T cells, B-cell-depleted T cells, or PBMCs. Samples came from the ongoing ImmuneRACE study (first 160 participants) plus 1,254 subjects from 6 global collaborators. General conclusions and limits of the study: How much clinical and demographic metadata was included differed by source and by participant, and the metadata was provided uncurated.

Based on the germline V gene, the CDR1 and CDR2 sequences are SGHTA and FQGTGA. Cut back by 0 bases and 2 bases, the V and J ends lie 11 bases apart. The CDR3 runs 16 residues from the cysteine to the phenylalanine. The DNA shown is the 48-base CDR3, in frame from base 1. Enrolling through a virtual design, the prospective study's participants ranged in age from roughly 18 to 89 years and lived across around 25 United States geographic areas. To assign participants to cohorts, the prospective study relied on clinical history that participants themselves reported in a screening survey and a study questionnaire. Mobile phlebotomists in the prospective study collected whole blood, serum and a nasopharyngeal or oropharyngeal swab from every participant. Additional blood draws and questionnaires over an approximately two-month period could optionally be provided by prospective study participants. Before DNA extraction, prospective study blood samples were shipped either frozen or at room temperature.

TCRbeta CDR3 regions were amplified from genomic DNA using the immunoSEQ Assay, a bias-controlled multiplex PCR. The original pipeline was this. Within the assay, amplification of reference gene primers was used to estimate how many nucleated cells each sample contained. To quantify the absolute abundance of each unique TCRbeta CDR3 rearrangement, sequence reads were collapsed and filtered. For each sample, productive Simpson clonality was calculated as the square root of Simpson's diversity index over productive rearrangements. The immuneACCESS repertoire file appears here via TCRdb, limited to in-frame rearrangements. These files lack a portion of the clones; in checked studies, under half of the deficit traces to unresolved V genes, and the cause of the others is not known. D and trimming come from the DNA, and the V and J calls and clone size come from that table. The sample has more than 200,000 clones on record, over 75% of them singletons. The ten largest clones take up roughly 7.1% of the sample.

Points on this clone: No cognate antigen has been identified for it. Base qualities are not recorded, but no much larger clone differs from it by a single base.

The sequence links TRBV7-3 to TRBJ2-1; the D segment could be TRBD1, given 5 matching bases. This TCR came from a man aged 25 to 40 in a cohort exposed to, infected with or recovered from COVID-19 (not recorded which). Sequenced input: PBMCs or T cells enriched from blood (not recorded which). The encoded CDR3 is CASSLTGDLPYNEQFF. The nucleotide sequence reads as follows: TGTGCCAGCAGCTTAACAGGGGATCTTCCCTACAATGAGCAGTTCTTC.